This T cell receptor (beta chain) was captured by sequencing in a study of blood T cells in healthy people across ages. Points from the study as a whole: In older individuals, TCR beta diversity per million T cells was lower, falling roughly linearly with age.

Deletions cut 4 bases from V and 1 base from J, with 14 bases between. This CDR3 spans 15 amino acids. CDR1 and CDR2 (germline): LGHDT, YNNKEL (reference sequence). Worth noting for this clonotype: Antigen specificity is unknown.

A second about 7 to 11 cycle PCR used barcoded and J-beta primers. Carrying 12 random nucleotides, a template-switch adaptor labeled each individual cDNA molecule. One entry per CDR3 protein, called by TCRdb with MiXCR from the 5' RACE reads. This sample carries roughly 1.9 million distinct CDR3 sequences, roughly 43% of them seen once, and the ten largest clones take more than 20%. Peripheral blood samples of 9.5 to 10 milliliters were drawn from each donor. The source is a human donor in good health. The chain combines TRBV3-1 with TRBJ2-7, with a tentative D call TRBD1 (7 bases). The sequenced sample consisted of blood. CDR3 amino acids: CASSLKPGGSYEQYF. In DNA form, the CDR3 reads TGTGCCAGCAGCCTTAAACCAGGGGGGTCCTACGAGCAGTACTTC.